Listed here are 27 T cell receptor beta chains from one sample, sequenced in a study of Ad26.COV2.S vaccination and SARS-CoV-2 variants. Described treatment: some 20 received Ad26.COV2.S at low or high dose, single or two shots; about 5 received placebo; per-sample allocation not given. Collection of the samples took place on day 63 after the first injection of vaccine or placebo. Data came from immunoSEQ multiplex PCR; TCRdb stores just in-frame clones and leaves some out. The data show 350,000 to 400,000 clones, about 85% seen once. This specimen consisted of peripheral blood, obtained in a trial of Ad26.COV2.S vaccine versus placebo. The receptors derive from a person between 18 and 59 years old who received the Ad26.COV2.S COVID-19 vaccine or a placebo.

The chain has TRBV19 and TRBJ2-2; the match to TRBD1 covers 8 bases. With V trimmed by 6 bases and J by 7 bases, 10 bases remained unmatched. The germline CDR1 and CDR2 sequences are LNHDA and SQIVND (reference sequence). The CDR3 runs to 15 residues. CDR3 bases: TGTGCCAGTAGGCGGGCGACAGGGGCTAGCGGGGAGCTGTTTTTT. It encodes CASRRATGASGELFF.

The chain joins TRBV7-6 to TRBJ2-2; 7 positions agree with TRBD1. Trimming at V came to 4 bases and at J to 5 bases, leaving 13 bases not matched to a gene. The CDR3 is 17 residues long. CDR1 is SGHVS and CDR2 is FNYEAQ in the germline V gene. CDR3 residues: CASSYARDRVYTGELFF. The CDR3 nucleotides read TGTGCCAGCAGCTACGCACGGGACAGAGTTTATACCGGGGAGCTGTTTTTT.

CDR3 coding DNA: TGTGCCAGCTCGTCCACAGGGACTGGGGCCAACGTCCTGACTTTC. Its translation: CASSSTGTGANVLTF. This rearrangement joins TRBV18 to TRBJ2-6, with a weak D call TRBD1 (6 bases). V shed 6 bases and J shed 2 bases, with 11 bases lying between them. CDR1 and CDR2 from the germline V gene are KGHSH and LQKENI. CDR3 length equals 15 residues.

The chain links TRBV5-4 to TRBJ1-6, with 8 bases aligning to TRBD1. CDR3 length: 15 residues. Germline V gene data show CDR1 as SGHNT and CDR2 as YYREEE (reference sequence). V was pared by 4 bases and J by 10 bases, with 10 bases of the junction left unmatched. The CDR3 coding sequence is TGTGCCAGCAGCACCCAGACAGGGGAAAACTCACCCCTCCACTTT. It translates to CASSTQTGENSPLHF.

The V call is TRBV5-6, the J call TRBJ2-7, with TRBD1 matching 9 bases. V dropped 7 bases and J dropped 3; count of bases not matched to a gene: 8. Germline CDR1 is SGHDT and CDR2 is YYEEEE. The CDR3 has 14 amino acids. The CDR3, as DNA: TGTGCCAGCCAAAGACAGGGGGTTTTCTACGAGCAGTACTTC. Translating it yields CASQRQGVFYEQYF.

The rearrangement links TRBV18 to TRBJ1-5; no definite D call. This CDR3 is 16 amino acids long. V shed 3 bases and J shed 3 bases, with 15 bases lying between them. Germline V gene data show CDR1 as KGHSH and CDR2 as LQKENI. The CDR3 loop is CASSPVSLYFNQPQHF. In nucleotides, the CDR3 is TGTGCCAGCTCACCCGTTTCCCTTTATTTCAATCAGCCCCAGCATTTT.

The chain couples TRBV6-5 to TRBJ2-3; a weak D match, TRBD1 (5 bases). V lost 5 bases and J lost 3, with 15 bases in between. The length of the CDR3 is 15 residues. CDR1 is MNHEY, CDR2 SVGAGI, per germline. The CDR3 DNA reads TGTGCCAGCAGTATTCGCTGGGGCCAGACAGATACGCAGTATTTT. As protein: CASSIRWGQTDTQYF.

This clone appeared once. This rearrangement joins TRBV4-3 to TRBJ1-1, with TRBD1 as a possible D gene (5 bases). Germline V gene data show CDR1 as LGHNA and CDR2 as YSLEER. CDR3 size: 15 residues. Trimming took 0 bases from V and 4 from J, leaving 12 bases between them. In nucleotides, the CDR3 is TGCGCCAGCAGCCAAGAGCAGGGTCGTAGCACTGAAGCTTTCTTT. Protein sequence: CASSQEQGRSTEAFF.

V is TRBV11-2 and J is TRBJ2-1; no clear D. This CDR3 has 17 residues. CDR1 SGHAT and CDR2 FQNNGV come from the germline V gene. V was trimmed by 5 bases and J by 0 bases, leaving 17 bases between them. DNA for the CDR3: TGTGCCAGCAGCCAACCTAAACCTGGGGTCTCCTACAATGAGCAGTTCTTC. Translated: CASSQPKPGVSYNEQFF. Full variable domain (outside the CDR3, taken from reference TRBV11-2 and TRBJ2-1): EAGVAQSPRYKIIEKRQSVAFWCNPISGHATLYWYQQILGQGPKLLIQFQNNGVVDDSQLPKDRFSAERLKGVDSTLKIQPAKLEDSAVYLCASSQPKPGVSYNEQFFGPGTRLTVL.

The chain combines TRBV19 with TRBJ2-3, with D uncertain. The CDR3 loop spans 15 amino acids. Trimming stripped 4 bases from V and 3 bases from J, with 14 bases between. The germline V gene has CDR1 LNHDA and CDR2 SQIVND (reference sequence). In nucleotides, the CDR3 is TGTGCCAGTAGTAGTGGTGGATCCGGGACAGATACGCAGTATTTT. It translates to CASSSGGSGTDTQYF.

The chain joins TRBV4-1 to TRBJ2-4; 9 bases map to TRBD1. Germline trimming cut 3 bases from V and 0 bases from J; bases unmatched to any gene: 9. In germline, CDR1 is MGHRA, CDR2 YSYEKL. CDR3 length: 18 residues. The CDR3 DNA follows: TGCGCCAGCAGCCAGGGGGGACAGGGAGCTCTAGCCAAAAACATTCAGTACTTC. It translates to CASSQGGQGALAKNIQYF.

V is TRBV25-1 and J is TRBJ2-7; 7 positions agree with TRBD1. V shed 6 bases and J 1 base; nucleotides not matched to a gene: 9. The germline gives CDR1 MGHDK, CDR2 SYGVNS. The CDR3 is 15 residues long. This CDR3 is CASSSLDRASYEQYF. CDR3 in DNA: TGTGCCAGCAGCTCTCTTGACAGGGCTTCCTACGAGCAGTACTTC.

The gene calls are TRBV7-2 and TRBJ2-1; 11 positions match TRBD2. The CDR3 totals 15 residues. CDR1 is SGHTA and CDR2 is FQGNSA in the germline V gene. V shed 6 bases and J 10 bases; nucleotides not matched to a gene: 11. The CDR3 DNA is TGTGCCAGCAGACTCGTATTAGCGGGGGGGCACGAGCAGTTCTTC. Its protein is CASRLVLAGGHEQFF.

The sample holds one count of this clone. The V and J genes are TRBV6-5 and TRBJ1-2; D is possibly TRBD1 (5 bases). Per the germline V gene, CDR1 is MNHEY and CDR2 is SVGAGI. The length of the CDR3 is 12 residues. Trimming left V 4 bases short and J 7 bases short, with 10 bases between. The chain's CDR3 is CASSLPGPGYTF. CDR3 in DNA: TGTGCCAGCAGTTTACCGGGACCTGGCTACACCTTC.

The chain couples TRBV6-5 to TRBJ2-1; 9 bases match TRBD2. This CDR3 is 15 amino acids long. V trimming: 7 bases; J trimming: 6 bases; junction bases outside the gene matches: 10. Germline V gene data show CDR1 as MNHEY and CDR2 as SVGAGI. The CDR3 here is CASTNGRLAANEQFF. The CDR3 bases are TGTGCCAGCACCAACGGGCGACTAGCGGCCAATGAGCAGTTCTTC.

The J gene is TRBJ1-1, the V gene TRBV27, with D perhaps TRBD1 (5 bases). The CDR3 extends over 13 amino acids. Germline CDR1 MNHEY, CDR2 SMNVEV (reference sequence). The V end was cut by 2 bases, the J end by 8 bases, with 12 bases between. The CDR3 loop is CASSLGTLREAFF. CDR3 sequence (DNA): TGTGCCAGCAGTTTAGGGACCCTGAGGGAAGCTTTCTTT.

This clone was detected only a few times. The chain is built from TRBV4-1 and TRBJ1-4, with D hard to call. Germline V gene sequence: CDR1 MGHRA, CDR2 YSYEKL. V was cut by 3 bases and J by 8 bases, with 22 bases left in between. CDR3 size: 17 residues. CDR3 sequence: CASSHPIREGPSEKLFF. CDR3 nucleotides: TGCGCCAGCAGCCATCCCATTAGAGAAGGGCCAAGCGAAAAACTGTTTTTT.

This chain joins TRBV4-3 and TRBJ1-2, with TRBD1 identical over 7 bases. V was clipped by 0 bases and J by 7 bases; unmatched bases: 5. Germline loops: CDR1 LGHNA, CDR2 YSLEER. The CDR3 runs to 14 residues. CDR3 DNA: TGCGCCAGCAGCCAAGATCTCCGACAGGGTGGCTACACCTTC. It encodes CASSQDLRQGGYTF.

The chain has TRBV2 and TRBJ1-2; tentatively, D is TRBD1 (5 bases). V was trimmed by 2 bases and J by 4 bases, leaving 8 bases between them. CDR1 is SNHLY, CDR2 FYNNEI, per germline. CDR3 size: 13 residues. The chain's CDR3 is CASSESQGYGYTF. The CDR3 coding sequence is TGTGCCAGCAGTGAAAGCCAGGGCTATGGCTACACCTTC.

V gene TRBV2 combines with J gene TRBJ1-5; D is ambiguous. This CDR3 has 13 residues. Trimming stripped 6 bases from V and 0 bases from J, with 6 bases between. The germline V gene has CDR1 SNHLY and CDR2 FYNNEI. Here the CDR3 DNA reads TGTGCCAGCAGAGCATATAGCAATCAGCCCCAGCATTTT. Protein product: CASRAYSNQPQHF. Full variable domain (rest looked up from reference TRBV2 and TRBJ1-5): EPEVTQTPSHQVTQMGQEVILRCVPISNHLYFYWYRQILGQKVEFLVSFYNNEISEKSEIFDDQFSVERPDGSNFTLKIRSTKLEDSAMYFCASRAYSNQPQHFGDGTRLSIL.

The chain employs TRBV2 and TRBJ2-7; 7 bases align to TRBD1. CDR1 SNHLY and CDR2 FYNNEI come from the germline V gene. This CDR3 is 12 amino acids long. The ends lost 7 bases at V and 4 bases at J; junction bases unmatched: 4. CDR3 DNA sequence: TGTGCCAGCACCGGGACAGCATACGAGCAGTACTTC. It is translated as CASTGTAYEQYF.

This sequence joins TRBV5-1 and TRBJ1-1, with D hard to call. Trimming left V 0 bases short and J 1 base short, with 4 bases between. The CDR3 spans 13 residues. Germline V CDR1 and CDR2: SGHRS, YFSETQ. CDR3 coding DNA: TGCGCCAGCAGCTTGGAAGAGAACACTGAAGCTTTCTTT. This encodes CASSLEENTEAFF. The full variable domain, completed using reference TRBV5-1 and TRBJ1-1, is KAGVTQTPRYLIKTRGQQVTLSCSPISGHRSVSWYQQTPGQGLQFLFEYFSETQRNKGNFPGRFSGRQFSNSRSEMNVSTLELGDSALYLCASSLEENTEAFFGQGTRLTVV.

The sample holds one count of this clone. The CDR3 is CASSPGGGSTYNEQFF. CDR3 coding DNA: TGTGCCAGCTCACCCGGGGGGGGGTCCACCTACAATGAGCAGTTCTTC. The chain couples TRBV18 to TRBJ2-1; 8 bases match TRBD2. The trim removed 3 bases at V and 2 bases at J, leaving 6 bases unmatched. CDR3 length equals 16 residues. CDR1 is KGHSH and CDR2 is LQKENI in the germline V gene.

The rearrangement uses TRBV12-3 or TRBV12-4 and TRBJ1-2; the D is unclear. Trimming stripped 2 bases from V and 8 bases from J, with 12 bases between. The CDR3 runs 13 residues. CDR3 sequence: CASSLQSLVGYTF. CDR3 sequence (DNA): TGTGCCAGCAGTTTACAAAGCTTGGTCGGCTACACCTTC.

The chain carries TRBV6-5 and TRBJ1-1, with D unresolved. The V gene lost 6 bases and the J gene lost 4 bases, with 18 bases spanning the gap. The CDR3 sequence is 15 residues long. Germline values: CDR1 MNHEY, CDR2 SVGAGI. The CDR3: CASRSPGRSSTEAFF. CDR3 DNA: TGTGCCAGCAGGTCGCCCGGGAGATCGAGCACTGAAGCTTTCTTT.

CDR3: CASAGGVSYEQYF. The CDR3 bases are TGTGCTAGTGCTGGCGGTGTATCCTACGAGCAGTACTTC. The chain recombines TRBV12-5 with TRBJ2-7; no clear D. CDR3 length: 13 residues. Trimming removed 7 bases at V and 1 base at J, with 11 bases between. CDR1 LGHNT and CDR2 FRNRAP come from the germline V gene.

The J gene is TRBJ1-2, the V gene TRBV7-9, with D perhaps matching TRBD1 (5 bases). V gave up 7 bases and J gave up 2 bases, with 14 bases separating them. The CDR3 is made up of 14 amino acids. CDR1 and CDR2 from the germline V gene are SEHNR and FQNEAQ (reference sequence). The CDR3 loop is CASISGRHNYGYTF. The CDR3 DNA reads as TGTGCCAGCATCTCGGGACGACACAACTATGGCTACACCTTC.